This TCR beta chain was obtained from a study of blood T cell repertoires in COVID-19. In the study overall: Specimens from acute and convalescent COVID-19 originated in the United States, Italy and Spain. T cells, B-cell-depleted T cells, or PBMCs provided the cDNA or gDNA that served as material.

Per the original methods: How many nucleated cells were present was estimated from reference gene primer amplification. Sequenced by immunoSEQ multiplex PCR; TCRdb stores in-frame clones only, minus some. From that table come the V and J calls and clone size; the DNA was used to work out D and trimming. The repertoire has some 200,000 clones, 65% to 85% of them found once; the top ten carry 8% to 13%. CDR3 size: 16 residues. Germline CDR1 is MNHEY and CDR2 is SVGAGI. Trimming at V came to 4 bases and at J to 6 bases, leaving 9 bases not matched to a gene. V usage is TRBV6-5 and J usage is TRBJ1-6; 7 bases align to TRBD1. Sequenced material: peripheral blood. This TCR was sampled from a woman older than 75 with acute or convalescent COVID-19. The chain's CDR3 is CASSFTGQASNSPLHF. The CDR3 bases are TGTGCCAGCAGTTTCACCGGACAGGCCTCTAATTCACCCCTCCACTTT.